This T cell receptor (beta chain) is drawn from a study of blood T cell repertoires in COVID-19. Study summary: Sites across the United States, Italy and Spain contributed samples from acute and convalescent COVID-19.

Generated by immunoSEQ multiplex PCR, the TCRdb table keeps only in-frame clones and is missing some. The data contain around 80,000 clones, roughly 78% of them seen just once; the ten biggest clones take up approximately 4.6%. The CDR3 has 14 amino acids. Germline CDR1 reads LGHDT; CDR2 reads YNNKEL (reference sequence). The germline V and J ends were trimmed by 5 bases and 5 bases, with 15 bases remaining between them. The specimen sequenced was peripheral blood. The sequence was obtained from a woman in her 70s with acute or convalescent COVID-19. The chain recombines TRBV3-1 (or the pseudogene TRBV3-2) with TRBJ1-1; perhaps TRBD1 as D (5 bases). The CDR3 reads CASSGIQGGTEAFF. DNA of the CDR3: TGTGCCAGCAGCGGAATTCAGGGAGGTACTGAAGCTTTCTTT.